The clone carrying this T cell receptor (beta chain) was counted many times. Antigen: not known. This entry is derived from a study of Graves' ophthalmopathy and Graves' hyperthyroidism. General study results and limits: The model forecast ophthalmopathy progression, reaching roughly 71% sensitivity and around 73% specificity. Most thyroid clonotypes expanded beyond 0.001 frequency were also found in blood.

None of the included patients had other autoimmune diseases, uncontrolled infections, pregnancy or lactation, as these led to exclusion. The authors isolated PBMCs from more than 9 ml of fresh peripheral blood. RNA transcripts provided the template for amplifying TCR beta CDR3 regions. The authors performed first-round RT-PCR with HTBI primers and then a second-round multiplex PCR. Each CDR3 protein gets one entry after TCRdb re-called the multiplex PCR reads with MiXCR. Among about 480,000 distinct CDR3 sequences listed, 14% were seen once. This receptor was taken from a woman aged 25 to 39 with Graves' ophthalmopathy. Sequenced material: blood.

CDR3 DNA: TGTGCCAGCAATTCACAGATACCGACCGGGGAGCTGTTTTTT. This gives the protein CASNSQIPTGELFF. This chain joins TRBV28 and TRBJ2-2, with D uncertain. Trimming pared 7 bases from V and 5 bases from J, leaving 14 bases between. From germline, CDR1 is MDHEN and CDR2 SYDVKM. There are 14 residues in the CDR3.